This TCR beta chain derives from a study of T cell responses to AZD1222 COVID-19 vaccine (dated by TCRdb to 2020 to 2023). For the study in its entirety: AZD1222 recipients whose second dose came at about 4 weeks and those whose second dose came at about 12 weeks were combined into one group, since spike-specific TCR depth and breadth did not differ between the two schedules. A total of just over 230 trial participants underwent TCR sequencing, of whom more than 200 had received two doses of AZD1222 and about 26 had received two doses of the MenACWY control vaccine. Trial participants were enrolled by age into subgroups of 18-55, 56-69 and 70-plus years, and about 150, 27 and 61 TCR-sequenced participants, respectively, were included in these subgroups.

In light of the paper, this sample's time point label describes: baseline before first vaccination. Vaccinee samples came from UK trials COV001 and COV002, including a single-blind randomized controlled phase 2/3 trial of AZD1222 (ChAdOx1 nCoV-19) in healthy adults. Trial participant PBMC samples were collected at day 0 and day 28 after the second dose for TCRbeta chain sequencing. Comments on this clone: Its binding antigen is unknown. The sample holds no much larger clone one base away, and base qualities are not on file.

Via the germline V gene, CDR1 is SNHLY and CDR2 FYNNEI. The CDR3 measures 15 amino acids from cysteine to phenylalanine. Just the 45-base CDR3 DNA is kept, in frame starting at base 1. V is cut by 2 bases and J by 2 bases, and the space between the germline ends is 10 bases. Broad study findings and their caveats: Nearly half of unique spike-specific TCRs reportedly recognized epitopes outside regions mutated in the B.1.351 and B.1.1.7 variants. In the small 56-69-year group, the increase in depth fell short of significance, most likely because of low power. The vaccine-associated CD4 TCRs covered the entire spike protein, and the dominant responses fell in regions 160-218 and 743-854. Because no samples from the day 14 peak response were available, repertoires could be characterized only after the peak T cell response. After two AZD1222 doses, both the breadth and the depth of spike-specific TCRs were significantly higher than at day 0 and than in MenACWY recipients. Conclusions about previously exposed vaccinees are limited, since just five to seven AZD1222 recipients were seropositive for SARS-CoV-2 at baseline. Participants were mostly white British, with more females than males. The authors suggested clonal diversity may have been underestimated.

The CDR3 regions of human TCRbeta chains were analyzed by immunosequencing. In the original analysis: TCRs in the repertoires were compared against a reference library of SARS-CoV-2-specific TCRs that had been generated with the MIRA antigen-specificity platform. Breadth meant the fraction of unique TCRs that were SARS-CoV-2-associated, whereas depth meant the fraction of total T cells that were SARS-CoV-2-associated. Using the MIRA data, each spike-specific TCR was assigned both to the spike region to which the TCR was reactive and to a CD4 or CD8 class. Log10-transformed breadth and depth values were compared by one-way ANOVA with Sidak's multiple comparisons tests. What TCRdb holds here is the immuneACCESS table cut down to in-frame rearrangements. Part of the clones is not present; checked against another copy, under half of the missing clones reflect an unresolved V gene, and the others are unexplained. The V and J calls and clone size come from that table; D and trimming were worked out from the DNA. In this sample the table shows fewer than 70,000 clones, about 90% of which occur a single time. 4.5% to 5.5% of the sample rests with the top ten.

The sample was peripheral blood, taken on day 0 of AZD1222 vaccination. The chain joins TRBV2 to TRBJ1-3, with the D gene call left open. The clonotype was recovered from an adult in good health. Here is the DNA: TGTGCCAGCAGTGAAAAAGGGTCCCCTGGAAACACCATATATTTT. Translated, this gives CASSEKGSPGNTIYF.